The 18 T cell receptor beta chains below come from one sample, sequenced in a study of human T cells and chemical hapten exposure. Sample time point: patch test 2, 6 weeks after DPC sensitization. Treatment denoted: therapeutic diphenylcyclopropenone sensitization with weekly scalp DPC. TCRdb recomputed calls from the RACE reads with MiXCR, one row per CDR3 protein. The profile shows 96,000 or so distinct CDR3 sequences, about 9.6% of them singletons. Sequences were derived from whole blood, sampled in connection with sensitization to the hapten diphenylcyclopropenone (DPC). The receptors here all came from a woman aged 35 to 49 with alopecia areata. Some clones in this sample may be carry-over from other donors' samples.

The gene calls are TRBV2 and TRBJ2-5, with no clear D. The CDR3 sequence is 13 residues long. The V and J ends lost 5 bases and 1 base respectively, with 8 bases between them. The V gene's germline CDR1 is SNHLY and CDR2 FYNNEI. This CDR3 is CASSLMSQETQYF. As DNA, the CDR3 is TGTGCCAGCAGTCTTATGTCCCAAGAGACCCAGTACTTC.

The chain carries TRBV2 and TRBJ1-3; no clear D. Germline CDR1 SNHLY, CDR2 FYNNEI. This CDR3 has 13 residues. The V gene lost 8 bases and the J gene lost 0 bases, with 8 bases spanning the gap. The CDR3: CASRLSSGNTIYF. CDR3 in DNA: TGTGCCAGCCGCTTAAGCTCTGGAAACACCATATATTTT.

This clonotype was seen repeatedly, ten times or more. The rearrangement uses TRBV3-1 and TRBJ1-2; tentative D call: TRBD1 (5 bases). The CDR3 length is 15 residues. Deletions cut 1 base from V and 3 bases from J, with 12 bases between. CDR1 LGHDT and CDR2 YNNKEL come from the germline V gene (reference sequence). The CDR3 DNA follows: TGTGCCAGCAGCCAAGGTCCGGACATCTACTATGGCTACACCTTC. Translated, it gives CASSQGPDIYYGYTF.

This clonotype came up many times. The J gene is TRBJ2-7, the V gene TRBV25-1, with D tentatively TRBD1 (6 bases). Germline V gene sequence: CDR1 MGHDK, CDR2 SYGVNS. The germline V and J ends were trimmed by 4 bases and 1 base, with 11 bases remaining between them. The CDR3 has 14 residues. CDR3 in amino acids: CASSGVRGSYEQYF. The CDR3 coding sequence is TGTGCCAGCAGTGGGGTCAGGGGATCCTACGAGCAGTACTTC.

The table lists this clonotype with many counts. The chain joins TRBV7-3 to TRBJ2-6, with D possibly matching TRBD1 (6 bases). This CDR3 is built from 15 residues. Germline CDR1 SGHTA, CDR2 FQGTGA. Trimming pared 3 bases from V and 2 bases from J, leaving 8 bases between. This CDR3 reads CASSLGAAGANVLTF. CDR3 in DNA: TGTGCCAGCAGCTTGGGGGCGGCTGGGGCCAACGTCCTGACTTTC.

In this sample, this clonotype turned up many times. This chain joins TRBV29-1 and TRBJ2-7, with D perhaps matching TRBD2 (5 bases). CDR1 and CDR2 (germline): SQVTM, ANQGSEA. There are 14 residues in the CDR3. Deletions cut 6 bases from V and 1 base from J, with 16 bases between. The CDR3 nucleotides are TGCAGCGTCGCGTCTTACGGGGAATCCTACGAGCAGTACTTC. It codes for CSVASYGESYEQYF.

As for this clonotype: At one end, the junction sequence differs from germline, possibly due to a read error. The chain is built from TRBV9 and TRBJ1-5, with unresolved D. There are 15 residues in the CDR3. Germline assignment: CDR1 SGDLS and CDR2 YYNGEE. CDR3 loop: CASSVDSYSDQPQHF. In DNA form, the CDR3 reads TGTGCCAGCAGCGTAGACAGTTATAGCGATCAGCCCCAGCATTTT. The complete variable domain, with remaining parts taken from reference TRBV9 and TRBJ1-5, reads DSGVTQTPKHLITATGQRVTLRCSPRSGDLSVYWYQQSLDQGLQFLIQYYNGEERAKGNILERFSAQQFPDLHSELNLSSLELGDSALYFCASSVDSYSDQPQHFGDGTRLSIL.

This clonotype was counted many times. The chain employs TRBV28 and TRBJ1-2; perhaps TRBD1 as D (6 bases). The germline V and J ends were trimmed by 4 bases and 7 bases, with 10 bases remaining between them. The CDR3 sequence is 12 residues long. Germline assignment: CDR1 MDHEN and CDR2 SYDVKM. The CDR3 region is CASSSQGSGYTF. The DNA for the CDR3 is TGTGCCAGCAGTTCACAGGGATCTGGCTACACCTTC.

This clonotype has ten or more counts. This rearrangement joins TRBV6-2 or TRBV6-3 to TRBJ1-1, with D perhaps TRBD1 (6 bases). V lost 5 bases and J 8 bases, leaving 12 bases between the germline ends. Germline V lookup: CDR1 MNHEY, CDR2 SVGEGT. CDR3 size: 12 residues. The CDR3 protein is CASSPRQAEAFF. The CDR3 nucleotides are TGTGCCAGCAGTCCCAGACAGGCAGAAGCTTTCTTT.

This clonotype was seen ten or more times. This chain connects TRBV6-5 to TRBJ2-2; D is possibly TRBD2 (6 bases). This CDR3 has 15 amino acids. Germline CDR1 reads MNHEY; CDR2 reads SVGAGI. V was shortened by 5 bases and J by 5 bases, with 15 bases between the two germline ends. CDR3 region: CASSLIGRFTGELFF. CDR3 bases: TGTGCCAGCAGTCTTATAGGGAGGTTTACCGGGGAGCTGTTTTTT.

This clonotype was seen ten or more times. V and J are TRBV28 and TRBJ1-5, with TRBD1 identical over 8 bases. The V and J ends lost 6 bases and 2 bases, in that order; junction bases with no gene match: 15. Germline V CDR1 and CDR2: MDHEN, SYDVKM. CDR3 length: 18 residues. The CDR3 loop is CASSPRDPGGFGNQPQHF. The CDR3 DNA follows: TGTGCCAGCAGCCCACGTGATCCAGGGGGCTTTGGCAATCAGCCCCAGCATTTT.

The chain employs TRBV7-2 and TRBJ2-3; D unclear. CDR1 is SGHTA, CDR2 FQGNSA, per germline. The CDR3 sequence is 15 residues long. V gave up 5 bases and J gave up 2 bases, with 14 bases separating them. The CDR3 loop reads CASSPDPVYTDTQYF. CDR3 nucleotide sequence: TGTGCCAGCAGCCCTGACCCAGTATACACAGATACGCAGTATTTT.

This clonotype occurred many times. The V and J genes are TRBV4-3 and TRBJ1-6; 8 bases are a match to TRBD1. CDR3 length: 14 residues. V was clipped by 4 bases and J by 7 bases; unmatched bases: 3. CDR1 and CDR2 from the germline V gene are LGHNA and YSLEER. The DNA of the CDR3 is TGCGCCAGCAGCCGGACAGGGATCAATTCACCCCTCCACTTT. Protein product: CASSRTGINSPLHF.

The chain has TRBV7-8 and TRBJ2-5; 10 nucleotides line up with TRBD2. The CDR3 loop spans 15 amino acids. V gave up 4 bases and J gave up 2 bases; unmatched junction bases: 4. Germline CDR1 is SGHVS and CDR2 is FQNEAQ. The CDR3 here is CASSSGLAAQETQYF. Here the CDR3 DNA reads TGTGCCAGCAGCTCCGGACTAGCGGCGCAAGAGACCCAGTACTTC.

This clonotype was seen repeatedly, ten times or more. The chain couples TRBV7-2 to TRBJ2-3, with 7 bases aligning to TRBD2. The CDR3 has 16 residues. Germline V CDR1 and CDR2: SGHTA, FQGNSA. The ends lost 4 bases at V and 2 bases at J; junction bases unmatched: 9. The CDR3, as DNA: TGTGCCAGCAGCTCGCATCGGGAGGACTTCACAGATACGCAGTATTTT. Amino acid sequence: CASSSHREDFTDTQYF.

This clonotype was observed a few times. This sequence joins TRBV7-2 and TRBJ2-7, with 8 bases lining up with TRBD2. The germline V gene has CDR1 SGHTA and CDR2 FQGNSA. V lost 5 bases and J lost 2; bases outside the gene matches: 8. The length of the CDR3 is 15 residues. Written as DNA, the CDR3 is TGTGCCAGCAGCACAGGACTAGCATCGCCCTACGAGCAGTACTTC. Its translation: CASSTGLASPYEQYF.

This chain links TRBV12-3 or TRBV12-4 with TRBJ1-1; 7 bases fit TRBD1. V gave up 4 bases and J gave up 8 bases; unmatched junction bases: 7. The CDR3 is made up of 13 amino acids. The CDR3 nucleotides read TGTGCCAGCAGTTCCGTGGGACAGTCGGAAGCTTTCTTT. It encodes CASSSVGQSEAFF.

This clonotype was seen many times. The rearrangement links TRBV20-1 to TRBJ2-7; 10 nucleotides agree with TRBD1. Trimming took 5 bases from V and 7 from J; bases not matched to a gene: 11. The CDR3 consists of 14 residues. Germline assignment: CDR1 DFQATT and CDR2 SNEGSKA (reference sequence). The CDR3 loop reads CSAAAGTGVGEQYF. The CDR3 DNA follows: TGCAGTGCTGCTGCCGGGACAGGGGTCGGGGAGCAGTACTTC.